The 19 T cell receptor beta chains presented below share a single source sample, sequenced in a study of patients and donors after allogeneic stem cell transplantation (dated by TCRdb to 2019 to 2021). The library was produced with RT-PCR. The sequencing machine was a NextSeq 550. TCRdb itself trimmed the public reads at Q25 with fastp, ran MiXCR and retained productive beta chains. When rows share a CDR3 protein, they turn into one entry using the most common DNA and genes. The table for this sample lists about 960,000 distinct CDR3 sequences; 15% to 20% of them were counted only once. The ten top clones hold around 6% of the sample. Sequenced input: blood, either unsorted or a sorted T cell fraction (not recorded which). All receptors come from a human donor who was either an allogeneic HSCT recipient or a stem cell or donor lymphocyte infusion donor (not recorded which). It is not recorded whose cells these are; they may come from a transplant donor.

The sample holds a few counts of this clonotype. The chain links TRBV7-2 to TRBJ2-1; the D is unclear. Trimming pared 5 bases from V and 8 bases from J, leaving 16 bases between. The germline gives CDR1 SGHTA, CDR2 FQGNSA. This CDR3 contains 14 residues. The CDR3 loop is CASSPDGVGDEQFF. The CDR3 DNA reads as TGTGCCAGCAGCCCCGATGGGGTCGGCGATGAGCAGTTCTTC.

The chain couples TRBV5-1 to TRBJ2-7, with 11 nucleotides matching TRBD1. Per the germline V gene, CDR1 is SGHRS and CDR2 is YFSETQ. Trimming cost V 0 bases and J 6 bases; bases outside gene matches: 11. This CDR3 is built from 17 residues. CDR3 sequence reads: CASSLANRGQGAREQYF. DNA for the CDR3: TGCGCCAGCAGCTTGGCCAATCGAGGACAGGGGGCGCGCGAGCAGTACTTC.

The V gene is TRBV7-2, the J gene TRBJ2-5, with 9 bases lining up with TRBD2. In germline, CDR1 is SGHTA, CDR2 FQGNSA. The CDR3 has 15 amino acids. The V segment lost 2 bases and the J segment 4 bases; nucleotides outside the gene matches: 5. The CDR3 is CASSLLAGRAETQYF. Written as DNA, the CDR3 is TGTGCCAGCAGCTTACTAGCGGGGAGGGCAGAGACCCAGTACTTC.

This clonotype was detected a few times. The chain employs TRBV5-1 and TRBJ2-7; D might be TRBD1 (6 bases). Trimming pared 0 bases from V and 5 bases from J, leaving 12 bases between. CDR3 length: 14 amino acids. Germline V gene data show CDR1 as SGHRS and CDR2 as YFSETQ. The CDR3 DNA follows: TGCGCCAGCAGCTTGGGTCCAGGGGTACACGAGCAGTACTTC. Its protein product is CASSLGPGVHEQYF. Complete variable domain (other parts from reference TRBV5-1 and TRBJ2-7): KAGVTQTPRYLIKTRGQQVTLSCSPISGHRSVSWYQQTPGQGLQFLFEYFSETQRNKGNFPGRFSGRQFSNSRSEMNVSTLELGDSALYLCASSLGPGVHEQYFGPGTRLTVT.

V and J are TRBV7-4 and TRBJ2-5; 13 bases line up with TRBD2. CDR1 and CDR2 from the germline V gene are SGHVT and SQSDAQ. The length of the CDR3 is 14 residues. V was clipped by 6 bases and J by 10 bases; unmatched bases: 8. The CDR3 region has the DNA TGTGCCAGCAGACACCGGACTAGCGGGAGTGTCCAGTACTTC. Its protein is CASRHRTSGSVQYF.

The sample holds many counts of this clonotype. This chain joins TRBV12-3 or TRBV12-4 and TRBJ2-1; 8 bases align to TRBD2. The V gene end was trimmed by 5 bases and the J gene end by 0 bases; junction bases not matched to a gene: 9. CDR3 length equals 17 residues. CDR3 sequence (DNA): TGTGCCAGCAGTCGGAGCTCGCGGGGGGCCTCCTACAATGAGCAGTTCTTC. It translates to CASSRSSRGASYNEQFF.

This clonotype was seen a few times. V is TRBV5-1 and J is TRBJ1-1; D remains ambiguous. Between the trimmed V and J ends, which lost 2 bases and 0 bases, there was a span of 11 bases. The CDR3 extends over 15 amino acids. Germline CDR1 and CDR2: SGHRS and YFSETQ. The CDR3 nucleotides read TGCGCCAGCAGCTTCGGATTGATCATGAACACTGAAGCTTTCTTT. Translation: CASSFGLIMNTEAFF.

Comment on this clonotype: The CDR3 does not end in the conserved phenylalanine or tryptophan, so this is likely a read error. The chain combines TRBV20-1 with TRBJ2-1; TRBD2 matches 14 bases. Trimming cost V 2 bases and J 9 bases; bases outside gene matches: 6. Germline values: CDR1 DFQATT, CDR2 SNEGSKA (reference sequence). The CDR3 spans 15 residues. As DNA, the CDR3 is TGCAGTGCTAGACGACGGACTAGCGGGGGGCCTGAGCAGTTCATC. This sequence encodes CSARRRTSGGPEQFI.

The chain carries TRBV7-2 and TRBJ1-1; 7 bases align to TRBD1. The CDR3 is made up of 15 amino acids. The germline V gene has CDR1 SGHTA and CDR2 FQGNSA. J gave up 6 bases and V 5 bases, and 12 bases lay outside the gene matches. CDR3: CASSLMTGWDSEAFF. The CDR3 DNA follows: TGTGCCAGCAGCCTTATGACAGGGTGGGATTCTGAAGCTTTCTTT. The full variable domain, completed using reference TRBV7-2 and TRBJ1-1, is GAGVSQSPSNKVTEKGKDVELRCDPISGHTALYWYRQSLGQGLEFLIYFQGNSAPDKSGLPSDRFSAERTGGSVSTLTIQRTQQEDSAVYLCASSLMTGWDSEAFFGQGTRLTVV.

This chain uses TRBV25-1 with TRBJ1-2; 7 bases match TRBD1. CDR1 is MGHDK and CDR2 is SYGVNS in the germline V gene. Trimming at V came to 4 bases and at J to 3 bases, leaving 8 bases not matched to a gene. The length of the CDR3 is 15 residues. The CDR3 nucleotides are TGTGCCAGCAGTGTTGGGGGCAGGGGGGACTATGGCTACACCTTC. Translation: CASSVGGRGDYGYTF.

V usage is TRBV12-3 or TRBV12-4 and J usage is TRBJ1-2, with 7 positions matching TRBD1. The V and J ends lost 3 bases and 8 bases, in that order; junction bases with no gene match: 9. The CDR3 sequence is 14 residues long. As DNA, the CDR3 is TGTGCCAGCAGTTTTGAGCACAGGGGAGGCGGCTACACCTTC. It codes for CASSFEHRGGGYTF.

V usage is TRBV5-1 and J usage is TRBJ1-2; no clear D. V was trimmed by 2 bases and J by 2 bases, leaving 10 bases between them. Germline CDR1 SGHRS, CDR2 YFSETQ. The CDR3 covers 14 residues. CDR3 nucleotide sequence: TGCGCCAGCAGCTTTCCGGACGGGAACTATGGCTACACCTTC. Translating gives CASSFPDGNYGYTF.

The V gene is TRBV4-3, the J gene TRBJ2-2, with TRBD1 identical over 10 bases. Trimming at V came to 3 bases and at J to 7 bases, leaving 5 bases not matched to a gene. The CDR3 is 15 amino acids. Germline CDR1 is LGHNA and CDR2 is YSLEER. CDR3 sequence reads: CASSQMTGGFGELFF. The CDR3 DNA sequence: TGCGCCAGCAGCCAGATGACAGGGGGCTTCGGGGAGCTGTTTTTT.

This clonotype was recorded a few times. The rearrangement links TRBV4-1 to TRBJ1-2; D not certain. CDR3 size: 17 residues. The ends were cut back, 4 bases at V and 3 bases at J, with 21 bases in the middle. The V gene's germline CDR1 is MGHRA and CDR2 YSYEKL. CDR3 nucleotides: TGCGCCAGCAGCCCTCAACCCCCCCCCGAAGGATACTATGGCTACACCTTC. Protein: CASSPQPPPEGYYGYTF.

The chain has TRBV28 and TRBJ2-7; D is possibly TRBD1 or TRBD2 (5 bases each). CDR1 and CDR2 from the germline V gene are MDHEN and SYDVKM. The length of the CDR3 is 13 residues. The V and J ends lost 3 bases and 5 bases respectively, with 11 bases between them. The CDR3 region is CASSLAGSDEQYF. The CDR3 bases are TGTGCCAGCAGTTTGGCAGGGAGCGACGAGCAGTACTTC.

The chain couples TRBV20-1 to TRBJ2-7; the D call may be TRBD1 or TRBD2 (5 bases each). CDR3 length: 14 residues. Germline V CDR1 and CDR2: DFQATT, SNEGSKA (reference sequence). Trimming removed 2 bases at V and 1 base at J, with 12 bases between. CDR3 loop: CSARYGARSYEQYF. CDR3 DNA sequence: TGCAGTGCTAGATACGGGGCGCGATCCTACGAGCAGTACTTC.

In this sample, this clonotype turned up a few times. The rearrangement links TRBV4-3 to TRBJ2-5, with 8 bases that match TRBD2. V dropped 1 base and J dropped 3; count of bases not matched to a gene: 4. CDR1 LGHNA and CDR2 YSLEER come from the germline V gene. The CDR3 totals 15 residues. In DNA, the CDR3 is TGCGCCAGCAGCCAAGGTAGCGGGGTAAAAGAGACCCAGTACTTC. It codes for CASSQGSGVKETQYF.

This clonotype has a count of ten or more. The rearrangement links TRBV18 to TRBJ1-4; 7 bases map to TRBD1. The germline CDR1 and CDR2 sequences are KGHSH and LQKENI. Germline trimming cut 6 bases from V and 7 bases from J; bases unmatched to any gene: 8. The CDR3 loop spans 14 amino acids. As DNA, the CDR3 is TGTGCCAGCTCCCGAGGGGGCGAGAGTGAAAAACTGTTTTTT. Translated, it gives CASSRGGESEKLFF.

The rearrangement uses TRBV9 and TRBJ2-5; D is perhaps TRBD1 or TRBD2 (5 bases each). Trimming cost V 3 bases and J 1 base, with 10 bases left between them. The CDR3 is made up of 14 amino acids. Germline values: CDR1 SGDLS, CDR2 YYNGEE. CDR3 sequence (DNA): TGTGCCAGCAGCGCGGGACGGCTCCAAGAGACCCAGTACTTC. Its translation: CASSAGRLQETQYF.